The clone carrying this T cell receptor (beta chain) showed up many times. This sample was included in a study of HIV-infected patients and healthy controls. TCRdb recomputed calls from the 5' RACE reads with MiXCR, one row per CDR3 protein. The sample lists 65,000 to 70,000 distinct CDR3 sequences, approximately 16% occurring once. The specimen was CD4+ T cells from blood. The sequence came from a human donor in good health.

For the CDR3, the DNA is TGTGCCACCAGTGATTTAACCCTTAATCAGCCCCAGCATTTT. The encoded protein is CATSDLTLNQPQHF. V usage is TRBV24-1 and J usage is TRBJ1-5; D gene uncertain. Between the trimmed V and J ends, which lost 1 base and 4 bases, there was a span of 7 bases. Germline values: CDR1 KGHDR, CDR2 SFDVKD. This CDR3 has 14 residues.